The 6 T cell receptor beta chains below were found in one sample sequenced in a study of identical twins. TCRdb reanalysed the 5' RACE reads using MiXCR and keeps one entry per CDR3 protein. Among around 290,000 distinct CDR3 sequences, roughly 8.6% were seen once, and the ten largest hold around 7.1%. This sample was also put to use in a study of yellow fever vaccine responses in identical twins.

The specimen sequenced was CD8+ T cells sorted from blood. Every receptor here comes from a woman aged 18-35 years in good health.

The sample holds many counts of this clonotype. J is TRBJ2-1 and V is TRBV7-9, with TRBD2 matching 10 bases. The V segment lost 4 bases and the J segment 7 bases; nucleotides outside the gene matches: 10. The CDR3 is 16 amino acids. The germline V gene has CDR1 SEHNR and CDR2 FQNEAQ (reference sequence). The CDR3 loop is CASSSSASGRGNEQFF. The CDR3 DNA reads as TGTGCCAGCAGCTCCTCCGCTAGCGGGAGAGGGAATGAGCAGTTCTTC.

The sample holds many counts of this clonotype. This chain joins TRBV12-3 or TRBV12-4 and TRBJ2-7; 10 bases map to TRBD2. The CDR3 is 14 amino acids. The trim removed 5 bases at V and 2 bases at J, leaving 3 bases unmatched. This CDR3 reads CASSPLAGAYEQYF. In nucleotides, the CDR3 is TGTGCCAGCAGTCCTCTAGCGGGAGCCTACGAGCAGTACTTC.

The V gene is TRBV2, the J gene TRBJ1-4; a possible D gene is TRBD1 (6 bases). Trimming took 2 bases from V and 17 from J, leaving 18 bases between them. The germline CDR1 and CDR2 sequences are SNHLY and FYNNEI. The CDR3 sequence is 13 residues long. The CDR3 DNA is TGTGCCAGCAGTGAACTTTCTGGGGGCAGGGGATTTTTT. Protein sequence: CASSELSGGRGFF. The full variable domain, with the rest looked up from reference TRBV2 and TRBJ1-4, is EPEVTQTPSHQVTQMGQEVILRCVPISNHLYFYWYRQILGQKVEFLVSFYNNEISEKSEIFDDQFSVERPDGSNFTLKIRSTKLEDSAMYFCASSELSGGRGFFGSGTQLSVL.

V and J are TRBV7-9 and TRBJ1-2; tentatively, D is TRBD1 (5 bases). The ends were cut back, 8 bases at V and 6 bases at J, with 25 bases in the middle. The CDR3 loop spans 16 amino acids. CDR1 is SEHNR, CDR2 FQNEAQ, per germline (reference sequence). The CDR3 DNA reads TGTGCCAGCTCCTACGACCTGACAAGGGGAATAGATGGCTACACCTTC. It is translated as CASSYDLTRGIDGYTF. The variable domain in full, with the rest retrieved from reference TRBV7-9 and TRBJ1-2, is DTGVSQNPRHKITKRGQNVTFRCDPISEHNRLYWYRQTLGQGPEFLTYFQNEAQLEKSRLLSDRFSAERPKGSFSTLEIQRTEQGDSAMYLCASSYDLTRGIDGYTFGSGTRLTVV.

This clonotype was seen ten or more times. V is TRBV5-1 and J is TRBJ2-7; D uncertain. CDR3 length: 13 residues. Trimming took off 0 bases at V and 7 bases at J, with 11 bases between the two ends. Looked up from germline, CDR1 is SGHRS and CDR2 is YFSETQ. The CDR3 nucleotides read TGCGCCAGCAGCTTGGTCGAAGGAAATGAGCAGTACTTC. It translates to CASSLVEGNEQYF.

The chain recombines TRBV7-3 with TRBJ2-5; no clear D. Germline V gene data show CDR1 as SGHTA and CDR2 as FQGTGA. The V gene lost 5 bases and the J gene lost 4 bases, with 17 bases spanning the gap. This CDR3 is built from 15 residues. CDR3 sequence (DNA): TGTGCCAGCAGCCCAATGGCAGGTCAGATAGAGACCCAGTACTTC. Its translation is CASSPMAGQIETQYF.